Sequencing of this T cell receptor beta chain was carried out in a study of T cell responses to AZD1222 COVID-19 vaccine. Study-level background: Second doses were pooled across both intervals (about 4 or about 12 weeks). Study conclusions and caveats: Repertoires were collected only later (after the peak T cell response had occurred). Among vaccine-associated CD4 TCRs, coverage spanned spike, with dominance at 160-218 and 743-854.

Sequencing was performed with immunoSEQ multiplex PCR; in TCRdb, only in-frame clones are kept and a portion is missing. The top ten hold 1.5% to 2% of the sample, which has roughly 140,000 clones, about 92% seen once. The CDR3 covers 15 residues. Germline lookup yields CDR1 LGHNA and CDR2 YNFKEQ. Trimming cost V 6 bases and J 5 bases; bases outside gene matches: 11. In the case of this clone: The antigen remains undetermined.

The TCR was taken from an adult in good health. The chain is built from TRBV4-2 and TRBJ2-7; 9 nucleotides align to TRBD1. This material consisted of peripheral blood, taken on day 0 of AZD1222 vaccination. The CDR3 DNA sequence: TGTGCCAGCAGTCCTCCCGGGACAGGGTTCAACGAGCAGTACTTC. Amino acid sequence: CASSPPGTGFNEQYF.